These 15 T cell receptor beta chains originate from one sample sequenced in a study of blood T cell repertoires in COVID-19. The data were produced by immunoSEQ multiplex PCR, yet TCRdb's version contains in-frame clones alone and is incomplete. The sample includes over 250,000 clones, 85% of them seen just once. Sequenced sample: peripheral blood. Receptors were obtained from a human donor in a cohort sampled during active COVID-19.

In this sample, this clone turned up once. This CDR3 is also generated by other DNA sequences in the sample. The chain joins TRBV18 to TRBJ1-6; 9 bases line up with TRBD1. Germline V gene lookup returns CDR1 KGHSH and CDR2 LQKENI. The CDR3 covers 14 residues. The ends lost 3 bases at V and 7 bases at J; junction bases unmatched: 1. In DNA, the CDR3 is TGTGCCAGCTCACCCGGACAGGGGAATTCACCCCTCCACTTT. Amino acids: CASSPGQGNSPLHF.

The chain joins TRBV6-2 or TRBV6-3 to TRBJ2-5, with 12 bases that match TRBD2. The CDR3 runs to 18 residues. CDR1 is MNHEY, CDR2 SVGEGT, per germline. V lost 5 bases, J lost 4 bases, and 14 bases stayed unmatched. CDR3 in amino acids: CASSPSSRLAGVGETQYF. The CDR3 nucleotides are TGTGCCAGCAGTCCATCCTCTCGACTAGCGGGAGTTGGAGAGACCCAGTACTTC.

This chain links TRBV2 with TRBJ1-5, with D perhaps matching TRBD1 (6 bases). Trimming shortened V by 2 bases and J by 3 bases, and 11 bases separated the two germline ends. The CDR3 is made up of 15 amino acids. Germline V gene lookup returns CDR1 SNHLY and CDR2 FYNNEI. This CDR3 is CASSERGLVNQPQHF. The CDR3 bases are TGTGCCAGCAGTGAAAGGGGGTTGGTCAATCAGCCCCAGCATTTT.

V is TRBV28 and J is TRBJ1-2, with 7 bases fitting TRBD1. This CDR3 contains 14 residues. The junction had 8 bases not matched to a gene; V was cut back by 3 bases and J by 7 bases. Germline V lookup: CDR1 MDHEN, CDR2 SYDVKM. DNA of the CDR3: TGTGCCAGCAGTTTTGACACAGGGGAGGCTGGCTACACCTTC. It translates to CASSFDTGEAGYTF.

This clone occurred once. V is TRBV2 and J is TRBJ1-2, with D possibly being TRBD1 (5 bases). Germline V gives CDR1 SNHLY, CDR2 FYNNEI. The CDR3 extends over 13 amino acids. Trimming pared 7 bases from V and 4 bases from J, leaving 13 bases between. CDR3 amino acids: CASTRDSGYGYTF. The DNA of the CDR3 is TGTGCCAGCACCAGGGATTCTGGCTATGGCTACACCTTC.

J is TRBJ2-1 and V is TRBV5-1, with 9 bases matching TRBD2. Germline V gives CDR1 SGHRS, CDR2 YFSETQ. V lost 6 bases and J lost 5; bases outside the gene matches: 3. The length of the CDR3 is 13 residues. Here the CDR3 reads CASKLAGHNEQFF. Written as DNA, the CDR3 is TGCGCCAGCAAACTAGCGGGCCACAATGAGCAGTTCTTC.

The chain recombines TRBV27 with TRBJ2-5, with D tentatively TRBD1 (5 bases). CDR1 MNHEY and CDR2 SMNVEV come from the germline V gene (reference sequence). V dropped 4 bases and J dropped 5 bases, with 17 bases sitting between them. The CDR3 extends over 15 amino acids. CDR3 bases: TGTGCCAGCAGTTCCGTGGGGCTTTTGCGGGAGACCCAGTACTTC. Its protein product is CASSSVGLLRETQYF.

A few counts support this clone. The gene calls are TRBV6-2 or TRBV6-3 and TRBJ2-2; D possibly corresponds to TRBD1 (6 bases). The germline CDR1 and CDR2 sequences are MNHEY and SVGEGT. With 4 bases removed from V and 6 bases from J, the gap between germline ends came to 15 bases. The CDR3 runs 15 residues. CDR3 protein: CASSSIVRGSGELFF. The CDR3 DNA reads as TGTGCCAGCAGTTCTATCGTCAGGGGTTCCGGGGAGCTGTTTTTT.

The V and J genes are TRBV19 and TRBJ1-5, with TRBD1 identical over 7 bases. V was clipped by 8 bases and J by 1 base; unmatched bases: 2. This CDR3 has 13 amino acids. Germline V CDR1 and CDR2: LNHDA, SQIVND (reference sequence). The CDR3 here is CASEDRSNQPQHF. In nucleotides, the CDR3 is TGTGCCAGTGAGGACAGGAGCAATCAGCCCCAGCATTTT.

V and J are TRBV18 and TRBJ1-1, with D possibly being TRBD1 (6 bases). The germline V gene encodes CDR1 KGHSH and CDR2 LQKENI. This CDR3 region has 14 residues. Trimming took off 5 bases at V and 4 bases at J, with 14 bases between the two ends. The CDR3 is CASSVQGLVTEAFF. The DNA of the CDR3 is TGTGCCAGCTCAGTTCAGGGGTTGGTCACTGAAGCTTTCTTT.

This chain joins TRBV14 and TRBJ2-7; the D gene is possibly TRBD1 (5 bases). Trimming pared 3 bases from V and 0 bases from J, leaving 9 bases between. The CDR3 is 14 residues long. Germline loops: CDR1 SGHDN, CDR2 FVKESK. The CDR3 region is CASSHRGYSYEQYF. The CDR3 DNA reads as TGTGCCAGCAGCCATAGGGGTTACTCCTACGAGCAGTACTTC. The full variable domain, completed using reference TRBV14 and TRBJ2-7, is EAGVTQFPSHSVIEKGQTVTLRCDPISGHDNLYWYRRVMGKEIKFLLHFVKESKQDESGMPNNRFLAERTGGTYSTLKVQPAELEDSGVYFCASSHRGYSYEQYFGPGTRLTVT.

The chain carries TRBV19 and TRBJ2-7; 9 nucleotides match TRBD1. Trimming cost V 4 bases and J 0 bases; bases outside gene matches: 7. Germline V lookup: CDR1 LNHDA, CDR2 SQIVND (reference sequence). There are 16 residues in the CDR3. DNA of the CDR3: TGTGCCAGTAGTAACACCGGGACAGGGAGCTCCTACGAGCAGTACTTC. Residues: CASSNTGTGSSYEQYF.

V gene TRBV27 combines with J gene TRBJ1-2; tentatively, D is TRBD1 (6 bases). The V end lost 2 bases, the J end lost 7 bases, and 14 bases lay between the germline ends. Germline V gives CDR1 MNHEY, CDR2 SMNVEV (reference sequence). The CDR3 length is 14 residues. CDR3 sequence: CASSLGLGAGGYTF. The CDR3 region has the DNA TGTGCCAGCAGTTTAGGCCTGGGGGCGGGTGGCTACACCTTC.

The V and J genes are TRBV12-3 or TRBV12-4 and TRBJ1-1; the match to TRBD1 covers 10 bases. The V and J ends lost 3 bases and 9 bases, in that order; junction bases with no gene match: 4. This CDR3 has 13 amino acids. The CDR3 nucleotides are TGTGCCAGCAGTTTGACAGGGGGCCCTCAAGCTTTCTTT. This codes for CASSLTGGPQAFF.

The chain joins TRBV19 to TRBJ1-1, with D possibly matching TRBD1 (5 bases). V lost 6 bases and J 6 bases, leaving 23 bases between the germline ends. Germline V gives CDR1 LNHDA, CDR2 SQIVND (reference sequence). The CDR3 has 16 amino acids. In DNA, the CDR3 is TGTGCCAGTAGGATTTCGGCCATGGGGCTCACTCCTGAAGCTTTCTTT. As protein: CASRISAMGLTPEAFF.